This T cell receptor (beta chain) was profiled in a study of blood T cells in healthy people across ages (dated by TCRdb to between 2015 and 2017). Some background on the complete study: In model experiments, roughly one uniquely barcoded TCR beta cDNA molecule per two T cells was captured by template switching. Using deep sequencing normalized with unique cDNA molecular identifiers, the study measured how TCR beta repertoire diversity changes with age. Four age groups were formed from the donors: young (average approximately 15 years), middle-aged (around 41), aged (under 70) and long-lived (more than 75). To avoid experimental bias, donors of different ages were randomly spread across the sequencing lanes. For two donors (one aged 18 to 30 and one aged 80 or older), the study analyzed two additional independent replicas of 1 million unique cDNA reads from the same blood draw.

Trimming costs V 0 bases and J 10 bases, and their ends lie 13 bases apart. Reading the germline V gene (reference sequence) gives CDR1 MNHNY and CDR2 SVGAGI. The CDR3 contains 14 residues, cysteine and phenylalanine counted. Just the 42-base CDR3 DNA is kept, in frame starting at base 1. The full study reports these points: Observed TCR beta diversity per million T cells fell roughly linearly with age, and a significant reduction was already apparent by age approximately 41. Compared with the aged group, more naive CD4+ T cells, fewer expanded clones and increased TCR diversity were shown by the long-lived group, suggesting age selection. The CMV infection status of donors was not known, potentially confounding age-related changes in expanded clonotypes. The percentage of naive T cells measured by flow cytometry correlated strongly with observed TCR beta diversity. Conclusive comparison of naive and antigen-experienced compartments was prevented by the profiling of bulk unsorted PBMCs. Total diversity estimates from one million sequenced T cells were considered lower bounds and underestimates.

The donors were 40 or so Caucasian individuals from Russia, aged 6 to 90 years, who were systemically healthy. Around 10 milliliters of peripheral blood were drawn from each donor into EDTA-treated Vacutainer tubes. PBMCs were isolated by Ficoll-Paque density-gradient centrifugation, with at least 6.5 million obtained per sample. Total RNA, at least 6 micrograms per sample, was extracted from PBMCs with Trizol reagent. For every donor, an aliquot of PBMCs went through flow cytometry to measure the percentages of naive CD45RAhigh/CD27high T cells. The sample holds many counts of this clonotype. There is no known antigen for this receptor. Base qualities are not at hand, and no much larger clone is one base apart. Library generation was performed with 5' RACE. These reads were obtained on an Illumina HiSeq 2500. A second PCR of roughly 7 to 11 cycles was performed with a sample-barcoded 5' primer and a J-beta primer mix. A unique molecular identifier was introduced onto each TCR beta cDNA molecule by a template-switch 5' adaptor carrying 12 random nucleotides. At least 3 million CDR3-containing paired-end reads were obtained from each sample. First-strand cDNA synthesis was performed from all RNA using the Mint cDNA synthesis kit, with priming by a TRBC-specific oligonucleotide. All cDNA was treated with uracil-DNA glycosylase and then went through a first 18-cycle PCR with the universal primers M1SS and BC2_uni_R. Per the original workflow: Normalization of each sample was performed by random selection of 1 million high-quality reads, each carrying a distinct molecular identifier. Instead of being binned into consensus sequences, reads that shared molecular identifiers were thrown out. MiTCR, set to a Q25 quality threshold and the strictest error-elimination algorithm, was used for CDR3 identification, clonotype clustering and error correction. A nonparametric unseen species model with Euler transformation was used to estimate lower-bound total TCR beta diversity. TCRdb trimmed the raw reads at Q25, called clones with MiXCR and kept productive beta chains. Rows merge per CDR3 protein into single entries with the most common DNA and genes. These V and J calls derive from TCRdb rather than the authors' analysis. The sample records around 500,000 distinct CDR3 sequences, around 48% of which are singletons. About 22% of the sample goes to the ten largest clones.

Recombination linked TRBV6-6 to TRBJ2-1, with the identity of the D gene unclear. This TCR was sampled from a man of 80 years or more in good health. Sequences were obtained from blood. The nucleotide sequence is TGTGCCAGCAGTTACTCGAAAGTTCGGAACGAGCAGTTCTTC. Translated, it reads CASSYSKVRNEQFF.